The sequence of this TCR delta chain was determined in a study of γδ T cells in repeated Plasmodium falciparum infection. TCRdb called clones from the multiplex PCR reads again using CATT. This sample has about 93,000 delta-chain clones, with 0.75% to 1% found just once. Vgamma9/Vdelta2+ and Vdelta2-negative gammadelta T cells were flow-sorted from PBMC for bulk sequencing. With 5 bases clipped from V and 2 bases from J, the junction kept 10 bases outside the gene matches. This CDR3 region has 16 residues. Germline V gives CDR1 GEAIGNYY, CDR2 EKD. In its sample, this clone was seen a few times. It differs at one base from a far larger clone, so likely a read error. This CDR3 is also generated by other DNA sequences in the sample.

This clonotype originated in a pool of human donors (malaria-infected and uninfected, not separated). The sample consisted of gamma-delta T cells from blood. V gene TRDV2 combines with J gene TRDJ1; 10 bases line up with TRDD3. TCRdb leaves out the J gene; it was filled in here by matching the DNA to germline. The CDR3 region is CACVNLGDMATDKLIF. CDR3 in DNA: TGTGCCTGTGTTAACCTGGGGGATATGGCGACCGATAAACTCATCTTT.